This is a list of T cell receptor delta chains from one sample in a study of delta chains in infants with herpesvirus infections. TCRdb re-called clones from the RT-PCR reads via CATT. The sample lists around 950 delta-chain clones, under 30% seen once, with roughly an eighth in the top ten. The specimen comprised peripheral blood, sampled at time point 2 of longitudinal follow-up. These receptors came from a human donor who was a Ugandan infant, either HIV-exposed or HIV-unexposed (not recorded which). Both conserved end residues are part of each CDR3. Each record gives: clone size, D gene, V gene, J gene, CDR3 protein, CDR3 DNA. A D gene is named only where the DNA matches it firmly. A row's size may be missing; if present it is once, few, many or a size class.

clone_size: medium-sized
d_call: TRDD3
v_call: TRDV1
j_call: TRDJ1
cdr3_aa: CALGELDRATGGYCDKLIF
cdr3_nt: TGTGCTCTTGGGGAACTAGATCGAGCTACTGGGGGATACTGCGATAAACTCATCTTT

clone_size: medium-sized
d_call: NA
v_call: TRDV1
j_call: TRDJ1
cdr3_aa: CALGLAKDLVTDKLIF
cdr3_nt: TGTGCTCTTGGATTAGCGAAGGACCTCGTCACCGATAAACTCATCTTT

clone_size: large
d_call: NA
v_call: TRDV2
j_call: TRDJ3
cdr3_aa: CACDTWGPSSWDTRQMFF
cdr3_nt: TGTGCCTGTGACACCTGGGGGCCGAGCTCCTGGGACACCCGACAGATGTTTTTC

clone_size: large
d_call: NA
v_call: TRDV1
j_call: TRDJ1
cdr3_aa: CALGESAAILYTDKLIF
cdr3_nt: TGTGCTCTTGGGGAATCGGCTGCCATACTGTACACCGATAAACTCATCTTT

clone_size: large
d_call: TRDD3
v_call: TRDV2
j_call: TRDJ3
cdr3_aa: CACDSLLGDTPSSWDTRQMFF
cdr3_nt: TGTGCCTGTGACAGTTTACTGGGGGATACGCCCAGCTCCTGGGACACCCGACAGATGTTTTTC

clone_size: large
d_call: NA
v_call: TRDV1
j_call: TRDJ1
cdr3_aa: CALGERQIVLGSLYTDKLIF
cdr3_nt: TGTGCTCTTGGGGAAAGACAGATCGTACTGGGTTCCTTGTACACCGATAAACTCATCTTT

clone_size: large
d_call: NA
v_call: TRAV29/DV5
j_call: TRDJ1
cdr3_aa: CAARPYSYPGDFTTGNTDKLIF
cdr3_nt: TGTGCAGCAAGGCCGTATTCCTACCCTGGGGATTTTACCACCGGGAACACCGATAAACTCATCTTT

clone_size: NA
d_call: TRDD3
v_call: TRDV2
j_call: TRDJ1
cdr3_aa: CACDTFTGEDTDKLIF
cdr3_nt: TGTGCCTGTGACACCTTTACTGGGGAGGACACCGATAAACTCATCTTT

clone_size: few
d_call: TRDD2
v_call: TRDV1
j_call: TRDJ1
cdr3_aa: CALGEFHFLRWGGPRYTDKLIF
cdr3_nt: TGTGCTCTTGGGGAGTTTCACTTCCTACGGTGGGGGGGGCCCCGCTACACCGATAAACTCATCTTT

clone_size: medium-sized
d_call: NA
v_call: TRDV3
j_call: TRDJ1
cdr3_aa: CAFRNDKLIF
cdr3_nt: TGTGCCTTTAGGAACGATAAACTCATCTTT

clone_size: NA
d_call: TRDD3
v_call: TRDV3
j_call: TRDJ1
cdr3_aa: CASRPPIHSYLTGGYDSRGYTDKLIF
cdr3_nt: TGTGCCTCTCGGCCCCCCATCCACTCCTACCTCACTGGGGGATACGATTCCCGGGGGTACACCGATAAACTCATCTTT

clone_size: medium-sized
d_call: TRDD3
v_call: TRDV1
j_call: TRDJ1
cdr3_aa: CALGKRRSSWGITYTDKLIF
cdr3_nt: TGTGCTCTTGGGAAACGACGTTCTTCCTGGGGGATAACATACACCGATAAACTCATCTTT

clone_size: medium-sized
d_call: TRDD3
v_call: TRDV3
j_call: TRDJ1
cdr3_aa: CAFRRLGIRGTDKLIF
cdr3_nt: TGTGCCTTTCGAAGGCTGGGGATACGGGGGACCGATAAACTCATCTTT

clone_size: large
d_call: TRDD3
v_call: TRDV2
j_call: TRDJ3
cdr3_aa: CACDTLGDTSGSWDTRQMFF
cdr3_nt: TGTGCCTGTGACACGCTGGGGGATACGAGCGGCTCCTGGGACACCCGACAGATGTTTTTC

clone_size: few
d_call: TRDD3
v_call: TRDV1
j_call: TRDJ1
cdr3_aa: CALGPPGVYWGSDKLIF
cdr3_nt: TGTGCTCTTGGGCCCCCTGGGGTTTACTGGGGTTCAGATAAACTCATCTTT

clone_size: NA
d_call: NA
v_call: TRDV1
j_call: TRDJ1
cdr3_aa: CALGELGLPTGGGDKSTDKLIF
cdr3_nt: TGTGCTCTTGGGGAACTTGGGCTTCCTACAGGAGGTGGGGATAAATCCACCGATAAACTCATCTTT

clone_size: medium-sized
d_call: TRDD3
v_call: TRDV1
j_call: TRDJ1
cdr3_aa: CALGDQPSYFKLGDTLFTDKLIF
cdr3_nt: TGTGCTCTTGGGGATCAACCTTCCTACTTTAAACTGGGGGATACGCTTTTCACCGATAAACTCATCTTT

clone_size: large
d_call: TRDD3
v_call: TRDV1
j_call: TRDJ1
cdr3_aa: CALGDRVYNVGGWYTDKLIF
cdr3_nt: TGTGCTCTTGGGGATAGAGTTTACAACGTCGGGGGATGGTACACCGATAAACTCATCTTT